The T cell receptor (beta chain) under discussion was sequenced for a study of T cells in localized non-small cell lung cancer. On this clone: Its target is unknown.

TCRdb's table, derived via immunoSEQ multiplex PCR, lists solely in-frame clones and lacks some. The sample comprises around 45,000 clones, 85% to 90% of which are singletons, and 2.5% rests with the top ten. Whole-study findings and limits: Density of T cells in blood, when higher, went with longer overall survival.

The germline CDR1 and CDR2 sequences are MNHNS and SASEGT. V was cut by 7 bases and J by 6 bases, with 16 bases left in between. The CDR3 contains 14 residues. This specimen was PBMCs, taken before any cancer treatment. The origin of this receptor is a man aged 35 to 69 with stage II lung adenocarcinoma. The chain uses TRBV6-1 and TRBJ2-1; possibly TRBD1 or TRBD2 for D (5 bases each). The CDR3 nucleotides are TGTGCCAGCACTTTGAGGGGAACAGGCAATGAGCAGTTCTTC. Amino acid sequence: CASTLRGTGNEQFF.